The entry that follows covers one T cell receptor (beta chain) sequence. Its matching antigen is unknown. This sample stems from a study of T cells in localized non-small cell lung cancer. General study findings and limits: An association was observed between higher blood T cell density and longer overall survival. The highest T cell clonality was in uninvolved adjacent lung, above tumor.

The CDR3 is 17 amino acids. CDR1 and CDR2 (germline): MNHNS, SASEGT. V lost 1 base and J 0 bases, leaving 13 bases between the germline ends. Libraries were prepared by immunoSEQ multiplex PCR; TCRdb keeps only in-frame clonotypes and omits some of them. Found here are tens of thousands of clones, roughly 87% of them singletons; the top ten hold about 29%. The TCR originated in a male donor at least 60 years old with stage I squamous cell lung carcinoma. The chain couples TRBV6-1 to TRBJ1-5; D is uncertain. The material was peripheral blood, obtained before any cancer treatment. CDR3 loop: CASSEDRRSYSNQPQHF. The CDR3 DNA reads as TGTGCCAGCAGTGAAGATAGGAGATCTTATAGCAATCAGCCCCAGCATTTT.